The 10 T cell receptor beta chains below all came from one sample that was sequenced in a study of cytomegalovirus exposure and HLA in healthy donors (dated by TCRdb to the late 2010s). The receptor library was made with the immunoSEQ multiplex PCR assay. For the multiplex PCR, a mixture combining 60 forward primers for TCR Vbeta segments and 13 reverse primers for TCR Jbeta segments was used. TCRdb took this table from immuneACCESS and kept in-frame rearrangements with V and J called. Such tables lack part of the clones; where checked against another copy, unresolved V genes explain under half of the gap, and the rest is unexplained. The sample table lists about 130,000 clones, more than 75% of them with a count of one. The ten largest clones represent under 1.5% of the sample. The sequenced sample consisted of PBMCs. The receptors were gathered from a female donor in good health and CMV-seronegative.

The chain's CDR3 is CASSLAHRGNTQYF. The CDR3 DNA is TGTGCCAGCAGCTTAGCGCATAGAGGGAATACGCAGTATTTT. This chain joins TRBV7-8 and TRBJ2-3, with D perhaps matching TRBD2 (5 bases). The CDR3 is 14 amino acids. The germline gives CDR1 SGHVS, CDR2 FQNEAQ. Trimming removed 0 bases from V and 7 bases from J, with 11 bases in between.

This clone was seen just once. CDR3 nucleotides: TGTGCCAGCAGCGTGGCGGAGCCCTTCTACGAGCAGTACTTC. Protein sequence: CASSVAEPFYEQYF. V and J are TRBV9 and TRBJ2-7; no firm D call. Germline values: CDR1 SGDLS, CDR2 YYNGEE. The V gene lost 2 bases and the J gene lost 3 bases, with 12 bases spanning the gap. This CDR3 has 14 amino acids.

J is TRBJ1-3 and V is TRBV29-1; tentative D call: TRBD1 (5 bases). Trimming stripped 4 bases from V and 4 bases from J, with 11 bases between. From germline, CDR1 is SQVTM and CDR2 ANQGSEA. CDR3 length equals 13 residues. CDR3 loop: CSVGHAGGNTIYF. Written as DNA, the CDR3 is TGCAGCGTTGGACACGCAGGGGGAAACACCATATATTTT.

The chain couples TRBV13 to TRBJ2-7; a weak D match, TRBD1 (5 bases). The CDR3 contains 16 residues. The V and J ends lost 5 bases and 2 bases respectively, with 19 bases between them. Germline values: CDR1 PRHDT, CDR2 FYEKMQ (reference sequence). This CDR3 reads CASSQRGGSVAYEQYF. CDR3 sequence (DNA): TGTGCCAGCAGCCAAAGGGGTGGCAGCGTCGCCTACGAGCAGTACTTC.

The chain recombines TRBV6-5 with TRBJ1-3; D is ambiguous. The V gene's germline CDR1 is MNHEY and CDR2 SVGAGI. V was cut by 10 bases and J by 0 bases, with 13 bases left in between. This CDR3 spans 14 amino acids. CDR3 in DNA: TGTGCCACCCATCCGGGAGGCTCTGGAAACACCATATATTTT. Residues: CATHPGGSGNTIYF.

The chain links TRBV5-1 to TRBJ1-2, with 12 bases fitting TRBD1. The junction had 9 bases not matched to a gene; V was cut back by 5 bases and J by 4 bases. The germline gives CDR1 SGHRS, CDR2 YFSETQ. The CDR3 is 16 residues long. CDR3 residues: CASRPPGTGGLYGYTF. The DNA of the CDR3 is TGCGCCAGCAGACCGCCCGGGACAGGGGGCCTCTATGGCTACACCTTC. Supplemented by reference TRBV5-1 and TRBJ1-2, the full variable domain reads KAGVTQTPRYLIKTRGQQVTLSCSPISGHRSVSWYQQTPGQGLQFLFEYFSETQRNKGNFPGRFSGRQFSNSRSEMNVSTLELGDSALYLCASRPPGTGGLYGYTFGSGTRLTVV.

This chain joins TRBV11-2 and TRBJ2-5; D remains unclear. The CDR3 contains 12 residues. Germline CDR1 SGHAT, CDR2 FQNNGV. V gave up 3 bases and J gave up 3 bases, with 5 bases separating them. This CDR3 reads CASSFYEETQYF. CDR3 DNA: TGTGCCAGCAGCTTCTATGAAGAGACCCAGTACTTC.

The J gene is TRBJ2-6, the V gene TRBV28; TRBD1 matches at 8 bases. The CDR3 has 19 residues. Germline loops: CDR1 MDHEN, CDR2 SYDVKM. Trimming took 4 bases from V and 0 from J; bases not matched to a gene: 11. The CDR3 spells CASSSHSGQASSGANVLTF. For the CDR3, the DNA is TGTGCCAGCAGTTCCCATTCGGGACAGGCCAGCTCTGGGGCCAACGTCCTGACTTTC.

This clone has just a few counts. This chain joins TRBV28 and TRBJ2-7; D is perhaps TRBD2 (6 bases). Germline values: CDR1 MDHEN, CDR2 SYDVKM. The CDR3 totals 12 residues. The V end lost 4 bases, the J end lost 3 bases, and 7 bases lay between the germline ends. The CDR3 DNA reads TGTGCCAGCAGTTCGGGAGACTACGAGCAGTACTTC. Its protein product is CASSSGDYEQYF.

This clone was counted a few times. The CDR3 DNA sequence: TGCAGCGTCCTGCGACTAGCGGGAGTCCCAGGCCGCACAGATACGCAGTATTTT. Protein sequence: CSVLRLAGVPGRTDTQYF. The chain couples TRBV29-1 to TRBJ2-3; 12 positions match TRBD2. The CDR3 spans 18 residues. Germline V CDR1 and CDR2: SQVTM, ANQGSEA. Trimming at V came to 6 bases and at J to 1 base, leaving 14 bases not matched to a gene.